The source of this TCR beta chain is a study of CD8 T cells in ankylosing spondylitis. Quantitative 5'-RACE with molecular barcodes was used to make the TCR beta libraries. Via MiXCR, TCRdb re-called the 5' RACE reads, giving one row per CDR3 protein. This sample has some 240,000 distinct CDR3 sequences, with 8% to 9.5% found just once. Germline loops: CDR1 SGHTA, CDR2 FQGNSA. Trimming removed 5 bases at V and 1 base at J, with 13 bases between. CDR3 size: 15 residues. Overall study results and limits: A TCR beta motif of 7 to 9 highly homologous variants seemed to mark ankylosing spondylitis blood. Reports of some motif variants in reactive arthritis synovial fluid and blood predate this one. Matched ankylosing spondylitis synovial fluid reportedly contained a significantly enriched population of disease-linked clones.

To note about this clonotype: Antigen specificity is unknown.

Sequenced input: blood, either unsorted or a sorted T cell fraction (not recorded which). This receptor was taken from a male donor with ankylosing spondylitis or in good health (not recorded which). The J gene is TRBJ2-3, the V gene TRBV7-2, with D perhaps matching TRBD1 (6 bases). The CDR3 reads CASSRWGPGTDTQYF. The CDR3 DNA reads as TGTGCCAGCAGCCGCTGGGGGCCTGGCACAGATACGCAGTATTTT.